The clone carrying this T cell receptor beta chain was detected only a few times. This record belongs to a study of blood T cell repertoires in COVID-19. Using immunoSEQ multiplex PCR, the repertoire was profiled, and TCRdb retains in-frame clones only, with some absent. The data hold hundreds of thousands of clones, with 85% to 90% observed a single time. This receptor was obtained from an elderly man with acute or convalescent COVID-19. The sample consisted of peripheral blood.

This CDR3 is CSARQGFYEQYF. CDR3 sequence (DNA): TGCAGCGCCCGACAGGGATTCTACGAGCAGTACTTC. This chain connects TRBV29-1 to TRBJ2-7; 7 nucleotides line up with TRBD1. Trimming took 7 bases from V and 3 from J; bases not matched to a gene: 6. The CDR3 runs 12 residues. From germline, CDR1 is SQVTM and CDR2 ANQGSEA.